This TCR beta chain was captured in a study of blood T cell repertoires in COVID-19 (dated by TCRdb to the early 2020s). For the wider study: Samples covering the acute and convalescent phases of COVID-19 were provided by collaborators in the United States, Italy and Spain. Where HLA class I and class II types were available, the types were taken from metadata supplied by the sample provider, not from assay-based typing. Subjects who had been exposed to COVID-19, were actively infected with it, or had recovered from it provided the deeply sampled blood TCRbeta repertoires that made up the dataset. The samples were drawn from two sources: the first 160 participants of the ongoing ImmuneRACE study, and fewer than 1,500 subjects contributed by 6 global collaborators. A de-identified subject ID, COVID-19 status, age in years and sex were almost always included in the sample metadata. A freely available public database, intended as a resource for researchers studying the immune response to SARS-CoV-2, is where the repertoires were released. The material from the prospective study consisted of cDNA or gDNA derived from T cells, B-cell-depleted T cells, or PBMCs.

Trimming takes 0 bases from V and 9 bases from J, and the germline ends sit 7 bases apart. Sequences SGDLS (CDR1) and YYNGEE (CDR2) are obtained from the germline V gene. The CDR3 sequence holds 13 residues, the cysteine and phenylalanine included. The entry retains the CDR3 DNA only, 39 bases that are in frame from base 1. What the work shows at the level of the full study, not this receptor alone: Clinical and demographic metadata were provided uncurated, with the amount varying by source and participant.

Remarks on this clone: What this receptor recognizes is not known. No quality values exist for individual bases; no much larger clone is one base distant.

Whole blood was collected in K2EDTA tubes by collaborating institutions according to the institutions' own protocols. For TCRbeta analysis, collaborator samples were shipped as frozen whole blood, as isolated PBMCs, or as DNA extracted from either sample type. TCRbeta CDR3 regions were amplified from genomic DNA by means of the immunoSEQ Assay, a bias-controlled multiplex PCR. The source study handled its data this way. The number of nucleated cells in each sample was estimated from the amplification of reference gene primers within the assay. To quantify the absolute abundance of each unique TCRbeta CDR3 rearrangement, sequence reads were collapsed and filtered. For each sample, productive Simpson clonality was calculated as the square root of Simpson's diversity index across productive rearrangements. TCRdb holds this immuneACCESS table with in-frame rearrangements only. Some clones are missing; in checked studies, unresolved V genes explain under half, and the rest has no known cause. The D gene and trimming were derived from the DNA, and the V and J assignments and clone size from that table. Counted in this sample were approximately 120,000 clones; 55% to 75% of them appeared once. 2% to 2.5% of the sample is held by the ten biggest clonotypes.

The rearrangement joined TRBV9 to TRBJ1-6; the D gene is unclear. The specimen sequenced was peripheral blood. This TCR came from a woman in her 70s with acute or convalescent COVID-19. The CDR3 corresponds to CASSVERGSPLHF. The nucleotide sequence reads as follows: TGTGCCAGCAGCGTAGAACGGGGTTCACCCCTCCACTTT. With the rest looked up from the reference TRBV9 and TRBJ1-6 genes rather than sequenced, the full variable domain is DSGVTQTPKHLITATGQRVTLRCSPRSGDLSVYWYQQSLDQGLQFLIQYYNGEERAKGNILERFSAQQFPDLHSELNLSSLELGDSALYFCASSVERGSPLHFGNGTRLTVT.